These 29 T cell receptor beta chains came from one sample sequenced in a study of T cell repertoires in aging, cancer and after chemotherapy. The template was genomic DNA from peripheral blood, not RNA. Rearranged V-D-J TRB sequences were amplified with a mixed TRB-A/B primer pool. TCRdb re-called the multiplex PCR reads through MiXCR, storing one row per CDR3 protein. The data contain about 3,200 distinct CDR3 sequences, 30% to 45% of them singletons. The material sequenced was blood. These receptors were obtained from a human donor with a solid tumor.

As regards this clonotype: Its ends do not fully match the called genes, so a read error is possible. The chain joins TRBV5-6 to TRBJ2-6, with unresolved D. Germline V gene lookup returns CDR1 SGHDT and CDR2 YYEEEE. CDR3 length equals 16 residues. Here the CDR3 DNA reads TGCGCCAGCAGCTGGTTCTCCATGGGGGGGGCCAACGTCCTGACTTTC. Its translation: CASSWFSMGGANVLTF.

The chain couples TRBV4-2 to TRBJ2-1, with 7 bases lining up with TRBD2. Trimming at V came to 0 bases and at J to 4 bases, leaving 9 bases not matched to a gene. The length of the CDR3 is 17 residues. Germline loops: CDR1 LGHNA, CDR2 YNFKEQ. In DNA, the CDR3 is TGTGCCAGCAGCCAAGATAACGCGGGGGACCCATACAATGAGCAGTTCTTC. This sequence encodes CASSQDNAGDPYNEQFF.

DNA for the CDR3: TGCAGCGTTCAGGGGGCCAGCAATCAGCCCCAGCATTTT. Translating gives CSVQGASNQPQHF. The rearrangement links TRBV29-1 to TRBJ1-5, with TRBD1 identical over 8 bases. Trimming at V came to 5 bases and at J to 1 base, leaving 1 base not matched to a gene. Germline CDR1 SQVTM, CDR2 ANQGSEA. CDR3 length: 13 amino acids.

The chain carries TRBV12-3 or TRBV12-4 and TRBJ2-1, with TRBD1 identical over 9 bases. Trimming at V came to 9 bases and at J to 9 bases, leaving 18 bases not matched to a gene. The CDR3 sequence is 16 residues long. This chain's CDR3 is CASTPAGTGWFGEQFF. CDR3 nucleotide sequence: TGTGCCAGTACCCCAGCCGGGACAGGGTGGTTTGGTGAGCAGTTCTTC.

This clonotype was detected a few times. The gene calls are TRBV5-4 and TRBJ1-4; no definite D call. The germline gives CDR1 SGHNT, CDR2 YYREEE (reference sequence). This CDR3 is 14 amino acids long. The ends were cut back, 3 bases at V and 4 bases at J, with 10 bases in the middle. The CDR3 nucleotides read TGTGCCAGCAGCTCTCGGACGTATAATGAAAAACTGTTTTTT. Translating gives CASSSRTYNEKLFF.

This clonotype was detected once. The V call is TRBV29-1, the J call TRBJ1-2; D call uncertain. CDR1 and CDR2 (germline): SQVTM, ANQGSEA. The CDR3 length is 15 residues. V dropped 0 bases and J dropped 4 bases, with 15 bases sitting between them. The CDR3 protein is CSVEDLHKQLYGYTF. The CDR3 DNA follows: TGCAGCGTTGAAGATCTTCATAAACAGCTCTATGGCTACACCTTC.

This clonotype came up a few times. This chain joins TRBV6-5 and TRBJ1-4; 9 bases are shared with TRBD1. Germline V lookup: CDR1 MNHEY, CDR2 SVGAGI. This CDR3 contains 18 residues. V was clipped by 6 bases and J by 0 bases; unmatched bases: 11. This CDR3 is CASRGTGTKWATNEKLFF. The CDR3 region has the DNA TGTGCCAGCAGGGGGACAGGGACTAAGTGGGCAACTAATGAAAAACTGTTTTTT.

The CDR3 here is CASSDGTGDTGELFF. The CDR3 region has the DNA TGTGCCAGCAGTGACGGGACAGGGGACACCGGGGAGCTGTTTTTT. The chain combines TRBV6-4 with TRBJ2-2, with 10 bases aligning to TRBD1. The CDR3 is made up of 15 amino acids. Germline values: CDR1 MRHNA, CDR2 SNTAGT. Trimming at V came to 2 bases and at J to 3 bases, leaving 0 bases not matched to a gene.

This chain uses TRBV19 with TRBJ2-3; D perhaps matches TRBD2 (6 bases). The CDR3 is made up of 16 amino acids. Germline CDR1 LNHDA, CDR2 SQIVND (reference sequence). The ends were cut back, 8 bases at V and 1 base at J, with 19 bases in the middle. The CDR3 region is CASAAPGLAGTDTQYF. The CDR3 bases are TGTGCCAGTGCCGCTCCGGGACTCGCCGGCACAGATACGCAGTATTTT.

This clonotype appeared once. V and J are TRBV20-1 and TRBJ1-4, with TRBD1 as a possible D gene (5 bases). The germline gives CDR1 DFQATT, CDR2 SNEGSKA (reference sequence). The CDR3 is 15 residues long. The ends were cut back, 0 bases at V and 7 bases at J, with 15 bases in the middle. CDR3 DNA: TGCAGTGCTAGAGATCTGGGGGGTTTACGTGAAAAACTGTTTTTT. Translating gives CSARDLGGLREKLFF.

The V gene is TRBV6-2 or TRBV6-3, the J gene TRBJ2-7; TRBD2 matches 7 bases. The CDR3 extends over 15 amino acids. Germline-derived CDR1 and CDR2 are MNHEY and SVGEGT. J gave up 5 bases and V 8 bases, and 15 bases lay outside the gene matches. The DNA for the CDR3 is TGTGCCAGCGGAGATCGCCCGGGGGGATTCGACGAGCAGTACTTC. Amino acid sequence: CASGDRPGGFDEQYF.

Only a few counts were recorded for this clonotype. The CDR3 is CAISMDEDQPQHF. For the CDR3, the DNA is TGTGCCATCAGTATGGACGAGGATCAGCCCCAGCATTTT. This chain links TRBV10-3 with TRBJ1-5; unclear D gene. Germline CDR1 is ENHRY and CDR2 is SYGVKD. This CDR3 has 13 amino acids. Deletions cut 5 bases from V and 5 bases from J, with 10 bases between.

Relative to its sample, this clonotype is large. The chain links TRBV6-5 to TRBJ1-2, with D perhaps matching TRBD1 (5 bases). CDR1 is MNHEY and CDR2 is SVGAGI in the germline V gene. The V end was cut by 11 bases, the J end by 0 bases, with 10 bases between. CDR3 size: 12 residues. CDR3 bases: TGTGCCGTACGACAGTCTAACTATGGCTACACCTTC. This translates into CAVRQSNYGYTF.

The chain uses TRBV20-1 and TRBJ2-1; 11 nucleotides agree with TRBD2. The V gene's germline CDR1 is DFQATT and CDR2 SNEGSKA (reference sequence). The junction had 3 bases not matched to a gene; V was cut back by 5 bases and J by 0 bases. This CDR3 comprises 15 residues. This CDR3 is CSAVGLADSYNEQFF. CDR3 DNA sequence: TGCAGTGCTGTGGGACTAGCGGACTCCTACAATGAGCAGTTCTTC.

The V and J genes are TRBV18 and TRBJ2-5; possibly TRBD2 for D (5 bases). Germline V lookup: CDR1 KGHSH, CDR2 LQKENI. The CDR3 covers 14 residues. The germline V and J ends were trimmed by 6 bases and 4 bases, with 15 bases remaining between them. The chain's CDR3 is CASSSSAGPETQYF. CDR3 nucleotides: TGTGCCAGCTCCAGTAGCGCGGGTCCAGAGACCCAGTACTTC.

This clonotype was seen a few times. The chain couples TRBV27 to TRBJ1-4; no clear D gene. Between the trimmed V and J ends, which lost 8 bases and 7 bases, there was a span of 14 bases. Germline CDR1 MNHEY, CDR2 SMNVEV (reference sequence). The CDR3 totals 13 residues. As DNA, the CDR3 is TGTGCCAGCGGGGTGGGAAGAGGTGAAAAACTGTTTTTT. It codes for CASGVGRGEKLFF.

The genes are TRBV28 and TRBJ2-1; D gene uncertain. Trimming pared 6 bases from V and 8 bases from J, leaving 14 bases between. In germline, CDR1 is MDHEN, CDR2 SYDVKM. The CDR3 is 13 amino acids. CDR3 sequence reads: CASSNRYRHEQFF. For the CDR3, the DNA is TGTGCCAGCAGCAATAGATACCGGCATGAGCAGTTCTTC.

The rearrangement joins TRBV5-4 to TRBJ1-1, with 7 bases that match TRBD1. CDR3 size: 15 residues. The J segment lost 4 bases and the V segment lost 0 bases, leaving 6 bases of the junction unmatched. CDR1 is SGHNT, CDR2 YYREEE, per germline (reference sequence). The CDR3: CASSLEQGEGTEAFF. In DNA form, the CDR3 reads TGTGCCAGCAGCTTGGAGCAGGGGGAAGGCACTGAAGCTTTCTTT.

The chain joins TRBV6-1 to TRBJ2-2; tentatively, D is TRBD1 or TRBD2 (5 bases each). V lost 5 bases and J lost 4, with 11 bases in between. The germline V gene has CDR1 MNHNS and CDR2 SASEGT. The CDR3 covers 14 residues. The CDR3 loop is CASSFGAGTGELFF. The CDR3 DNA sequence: TGTGCCAGCAGTTTCGGGGCGGGCACCGGGGAGCTGTTTTTT.

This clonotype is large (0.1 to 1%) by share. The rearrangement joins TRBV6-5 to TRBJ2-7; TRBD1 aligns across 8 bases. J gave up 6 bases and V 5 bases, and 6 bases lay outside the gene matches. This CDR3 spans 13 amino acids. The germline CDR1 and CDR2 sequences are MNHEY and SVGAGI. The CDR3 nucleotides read TGTGCCAGCAGTCGGGAGACAGGGGCCGAGCAGTACTTC. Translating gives CASSRETGAEQYF.

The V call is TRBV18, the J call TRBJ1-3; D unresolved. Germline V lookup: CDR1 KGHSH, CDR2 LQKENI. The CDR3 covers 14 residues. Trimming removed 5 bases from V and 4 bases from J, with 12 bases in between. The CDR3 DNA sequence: TGTGCCAGCTCATCGATCGGTAGGGGAAACACCATATATTTT. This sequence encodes CASSSIGRGNTIYF.

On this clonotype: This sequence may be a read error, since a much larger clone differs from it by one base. In DNA, the CDR3 is TGCAGCGTATCTAGCGGGAGGCTGACCCAGTACTTC. Residues: CSVSSGRLTQYF. The genes are TRBV29-1 and TRBJ2-5; 11 positions match TRBD2. The CDR3 totals 12 residues. The trim removed 6 bases at V and 7 bases at J, leaving 4 bases unmatched. Germline-derived CDR1 and CDR2 are SQVTM and ANQGSEA.

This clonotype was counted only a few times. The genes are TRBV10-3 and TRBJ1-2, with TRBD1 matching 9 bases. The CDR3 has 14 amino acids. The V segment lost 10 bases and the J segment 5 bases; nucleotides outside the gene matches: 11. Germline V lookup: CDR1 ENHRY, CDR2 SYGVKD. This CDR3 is CATNEGDRAYGYTF. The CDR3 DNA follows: TGTGCCACAAACGAAGGGGACAGGGCGTATGGCTACACCTTC.

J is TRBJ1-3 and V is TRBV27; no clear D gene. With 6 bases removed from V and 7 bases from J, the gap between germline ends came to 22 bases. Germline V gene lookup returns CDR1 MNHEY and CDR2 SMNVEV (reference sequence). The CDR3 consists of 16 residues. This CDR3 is CASRPADVGPGNTIYF. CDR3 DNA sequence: TGTGCCAGCAGACCCGCGGACGTTGGGCCGGGTAACACCATATATTTT.

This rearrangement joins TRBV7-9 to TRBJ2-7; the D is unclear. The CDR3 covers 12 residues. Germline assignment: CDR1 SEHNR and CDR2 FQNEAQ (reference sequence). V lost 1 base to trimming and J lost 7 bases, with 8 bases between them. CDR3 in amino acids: CASSLEVPEQYF. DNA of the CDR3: TGTGCCAGCAGCTTAGAGGTTCCGGAGCAGTACTTC.

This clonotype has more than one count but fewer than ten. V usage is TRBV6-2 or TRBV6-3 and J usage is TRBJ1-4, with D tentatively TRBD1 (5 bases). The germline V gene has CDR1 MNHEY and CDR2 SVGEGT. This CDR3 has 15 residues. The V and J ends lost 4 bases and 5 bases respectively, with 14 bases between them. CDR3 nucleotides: TGTGCCAGCAGTTCCTGGGACGGAGTAAATGAAAAACTGTTTTTT. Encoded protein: CASSSWDGVNEKLFF.

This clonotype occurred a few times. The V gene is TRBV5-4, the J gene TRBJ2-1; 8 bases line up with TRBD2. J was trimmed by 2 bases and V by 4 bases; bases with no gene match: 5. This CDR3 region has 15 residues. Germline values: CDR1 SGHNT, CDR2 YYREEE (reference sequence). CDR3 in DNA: TGTGCCAGCAGCGACCCGGGGGGGACCTACAATGAGCAGTTCTTC. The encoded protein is CASSDPGGTYNEQFF.

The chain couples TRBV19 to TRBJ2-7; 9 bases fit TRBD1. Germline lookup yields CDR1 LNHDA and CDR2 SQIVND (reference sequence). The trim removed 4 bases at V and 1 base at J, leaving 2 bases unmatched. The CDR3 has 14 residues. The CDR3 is CASSNRGLSYEQYF. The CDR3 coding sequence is TGTGCCAGTAGTAACAGGGGGCTTTCCTACGAGCAGTACTTC.

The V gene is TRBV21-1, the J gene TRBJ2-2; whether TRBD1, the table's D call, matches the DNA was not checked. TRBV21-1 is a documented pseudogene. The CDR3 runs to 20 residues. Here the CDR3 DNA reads TGTGCCAGCAGCAAGGGGGTAATAAGTTCGGGACCACCTAGCACCGGGGAGCTGTTTTTT. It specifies CASSKGVISSGPPSTGELFF.